This TCR beta chain was found in a study of blood T cells in healthy people across ages. General study results and limits: Naive T cell percentage and TCR beta diversity correlated strongly.

This clonotype was counted many times. Antigen specificity is unknown. Germline V CDR1 and CDR2: MDHEN, SYDVKM. Unmatched junction bases numbered 7, after V lost 5 bases and J lost 0 bases. This CDR3 spans 15 amino acids. The second PCR ran roughly 6 to 11 cycles with a sample-barcoded 5' primer and J-beta primers. Every sample gave at least 2.5 million paired-end reads containing CDR3. TCRdb fed the 5' RACE reads into MiXCR, producing one record per CDR3 protein. The sample has hundreds of thousands of distinct CDR3 sequences, around 50% seen once. The TCR originated in a woman of 80 years or more in good health. Input material: blood. This chain links TRBV28 with TRBJ2-7; 7 bases map to TRBD2. CDR3 amino acids: CASSATGGVSYEQYF. The CDR3 nucleotides read TGTGCCAGCAGTGCGACGGGGGGAGTCTCCTACGAGCAGTACTTC.